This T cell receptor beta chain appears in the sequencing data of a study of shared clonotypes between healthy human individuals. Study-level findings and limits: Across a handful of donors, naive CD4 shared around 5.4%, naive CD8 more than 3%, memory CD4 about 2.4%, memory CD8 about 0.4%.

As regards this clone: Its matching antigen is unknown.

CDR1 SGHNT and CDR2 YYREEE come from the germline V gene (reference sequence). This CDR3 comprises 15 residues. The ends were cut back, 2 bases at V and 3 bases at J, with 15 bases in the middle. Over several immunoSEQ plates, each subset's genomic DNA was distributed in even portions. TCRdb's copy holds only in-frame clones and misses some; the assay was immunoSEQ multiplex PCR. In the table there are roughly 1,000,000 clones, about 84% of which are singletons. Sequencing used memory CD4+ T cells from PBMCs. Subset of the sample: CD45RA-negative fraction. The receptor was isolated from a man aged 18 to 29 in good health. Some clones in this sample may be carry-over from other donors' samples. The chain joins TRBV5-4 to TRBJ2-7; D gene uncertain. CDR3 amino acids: CASSFGNSQYYEQYF. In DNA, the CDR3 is TGTGCCAGCAGCTTTGGGAACAGCCAATACTACGAGCAGTACTTC.